These 19 T cell receptor beta chains share one sample of origin, sequenced in a study of identical twins. Each CDR3 protein is one row after TCRdb ran MiXCR on the 5' RACE reads. The sample has 550,000 to 800,000 distinct CDR3 sequences; just over 7% are singletons. This sample was also put to use in a study of yellow fever vaccine responses in identical twins.

Sequenced sample: PBMCs. These TCRs come from a woman in her late teens or twenties in good health.

In its sample, this clonotype was seen a few times. V and J are TRBV27 and TRBJ2-1; 8 bases map to TRBD1. The CDR3 sequence is 16 residues long. Germline V gene lookup returns CDR1 MNHEY and CDR2 SMNVEV (reference sequence). V shed 6 bases, J shed 6 bases, and the junction held 13 bases outside the gene matches. The CDR3 protein is CASSVTTGTGTNEQFF. The CDR3 DNA reads as TGTGCCAGCAGCGTGACCACCGGGACAGGTACCAATGAGCAGTTCTTC.

This clonotype has only a few counts. The chain recombines TRBV3-1 with TRBJ2-1; a weak D match, TRBD2 (6 bases). In germline, CDR1 is LGHDT, CDR2 YNNKEL (reference sequence). Deletions cut 6 bases from V and 5 bases from J, with 11 bases between. CDR3 length equals 13 residues. The CDR3 sequence is CASRISSDNEQFF. The CDR3 nucleotides are TGTGCCAGCAGGATTTCTAGCGACAATGAGCAGTTCTTC.

The V call is TRBV20-1, the J call TRBJ1-3; D perhaps matches TRBD1 (5 bases). CDR3 length: 13 amino acids. The V and J ends lost 3 bases and 7 bases respectively, with 13 bases between them. Germline V gene data show CDR1 as DFQATT and CDR2 as SNEGSKA (reference sequence). The CDR3 coding sequence is TGCAGTGCTAGGCGAGGGGTCGTGAACACCATATATTTT. It translates to CSARRGVVNTIYF.

V usage is TRBV12-3 or TRBV12-4 and J usage is TRBJ2-3, with a possible D match to TRBD2 (6 bases). The CDR3 totals 14 residues. Trimming cost V 6 bases and J 5 bases, with 15 bases left between them. CDR3 amino acids: CASSSGPGGDTQYF. In DNA, the CDR3 is TGTGCCAGCAGCTCAGGACCCGGGGGAGATACGCAGTATTTT.

This clonotype appeared a few times. The V and J genes are TRBV14 and TRBJ2-7; unclear D gene. The CDR3 is 12 residues long. The V gene's germline CDR1 is SGHDN and CDR2 FVKESK. V lost 6 bases and J lost 2, with 8 bases in between. CDR3 sequence reads: CASSRAPYEQYF. CDR3 sequence (DNA): TGTGCCAGCAGTAGGGCCCCCTACGAGCAGTACTTC.

This clonotype was observed at least ten times. The V call is TRBV10-3, the J call TRBJ1-2; 7 bases align to TRBD1. The V gene end was trimmed by 6 bases and the J gene end by 3 bases; junction bases not matched to a gene: 4. Germline V gene sequence: CDR1 ENHRY, CDR2 SYGVKD. This CDR3 spans 13 amino acids. The CDR3 region has the DNA TGTGCCATCAGCCCAACAGGGGACTATGGCTACACCTTC. Its protein product is CAISPTGDYGYTF.

The sample holds many counts of this clonotype. This rearrangement joins TRBV24-1 to TRBJ1-5; D is ambiguous. The V end was cut by 1 base, the J end by 7 bases, with 7 bases between. This CDR3 spans 13 amino acids. Germline V gene lookup returns CDR1 KGHDR and CDR2 SFDVKD. As DNA, the CDR3 is TGTGCCACCAGTGATTTTGGTTGGCAGCCCCAGCATTTT. Its protein is CATSDFGWQPQHF.

This clonotype was picked up many times. This chain connects TRBV4-2 to TRBJ1-2; TRBD1 matches at 9 bases. Germline assignment: CDR1 LGHNA and CDR2 YNFKEQ. Trimming removed 4 bases from V and 4 bases from J; junction bases left unmatched: 7. CDR3 length: 15 amino acids. CDR3 DNA sequence: TGTGCCAGCAGCCCTGGGACAGGGCCTTCCTATGGCTACACCTTC. The encoded protein is CASSPGTGPSYGYTF.

Here the CDR3 reads CASLPRTSGFSYNEQFF. CDR3 DNA sequence: TGTGCCAGCCTCCCCAGGACTAGCGGCTTCTCCTACAATGAGCAGTTCTTC. This chain connects TRBV28 to TRBJ2-1; 10 nucleotides agree with TRBD2. In germline, CDR1 is MDHEN, CDR2 SYDVKM. The CDR3 contains 17 residues. Unmatched junction bases numbered 10, after V lost 8 bases and J lost 0 bases.

The rearrangement uses TRBV4-1 and TRBJ1-5; TRBD1 might be the D (5 bases). V shed 0 bases and J shed 2 bases, with 14 bases lying between them. Germline-derived CDR1 and CDR2 are MGHRA and YSYEKL. The CDR3 totals 17 residues. CDR3 in DNA: TGCGCCAGCAGCCAAGAACCGGCCAGGGACGGCAATCAGCCCCAGCATTTT. Translation: CASSQEPARDGNQPQHF.

At least ten counts were recorded for this clonotype. This chain connects TRBV12-3 or TRBV12-4 to TRBJ1-5, with no clear D. CDR3 length: 15 residues. Trimming removed 2 bases at V and 9 bases at J, with 17 bases between. CDR3 nucleotides: TGTGCCAGCAGTTTAACTTCTGGGCTAGGTTGGCCCCAGCATTTT. It encodes CASSLTSGLGWPQHF.

This clonotype has only a few counts. V gene TRBV6-5 combines with J gene TRBJ1-5; a weak D match, TRBD1 (5 bases). CDR3 length: 14 residues. Trimming took off 2 bases at V and 6 bases at J, with 11 bases between the two ends. Per the germline V gene, CDR1 is MNHEY and CDR2 is SVGAGI. This CDR3 is CASSYAGAGQPQHF. For the CDR3, the DNA is TGTGCCAGCAGTTACGCCGGGGCAGGTCAGCCCCAGCATTTT.

This clonotype was observed a handful of times. The chain employs TRBV20-1 and TRBJ2-5, with D perhaps TRBD2 (5 bases). This CDR3 has 13 amino acids. V dropped 1 base and J dropped 5 bases, with 11 bases sitting between them. CDR1 DFQATT and CDR2 SNEGSKA come from the germline V gene (reference sequence). CDR3 amino acids: CSARAHRGETQYF. The CDR3 nucleotides read TGCAGTGCTAGAGCCCACCGCGGGGAGACCCAGTACTTC.

This clonotype occurred a few times. V is TRBV2 and J is TRBJ2-7; 8 bases line up with TRBD2. V dropped 7 bases and J dropped 1; count of bases not matched to a gene: 6. The CDR3 runs to 14 residues. The V gene's germline CDR1 is SNHLY and CDR2 FYNNEI. The CDR3 nucleotides are TGTGCCAGCAAGATCCGGGAGGGGTCCTACGAGCAGTACTTC. It specifies CASKIREGSYEQYF.

This sequence joins TRBV18 and TRBJ2-6; tentative D call: TRBD1 (6 bases). This CDR3 is built from 19 residues. Trimming left V 2 bases short and J 2 bases short, with 19 bases between. CDR1 is KGHSH, CDR2 LQKENI, per germline. This chain's CDR3 is CASSPDEGWGLTGANVLTF. The CDR3 nucleotides are TGTGCCAGCTCACCAGATGAGGGATGGGGGCTTACTGGGGCCAACGTCCTGACTTTC.

The CDR3 coding sequence is TGTGCCATCATAAGACTAGCGGGAGGGTCAAGCTCCTACAATGAGCAGTTCTTC. Protein: CAIIRLAGGSSSYNEQFF. J is TRBJ2-1 and V is TRBV10-3; 14 nucleotides align to TRBD2. Germline CDR1 ENHRY, CDR2 SYGVKD. J gave up 0 bases and V 7 bases, and 8 bases lay outside the gene matches. The CDR3 has 18 amino acids.

As concerns this clonotype: The junction shows a germline mismatch at one end, possibly a read error. The chain is built from TRBV20-1 and TRBJ1-1, with TRBD1 matching over 9 bases. The CDR3 extends over 12 amino acids. Germline assignment: CDR1 DFQATT and CDR2 SNEGSKA (reference sequence). For the CDR3, the DNA is TGCAGTGCTAGAGATCCAGGACAGGGGAGGACTTTT. It codes for CSARDPGQGRTF.

The sample holds many counts of this clonotype. V gene TRBV7-8 combines with J gene TRBJ2-2, with D possibly TRBD2 on 6 matching bases. This CDR3 is 19 amino acids long. Germline CDR1 is SGHVS and CDR2 is FQNEAQ. Trimming stripped 3 bases from V and 0 bases from J, with 20 bases between. CDR3 loop: CASSFASRRGIPNTGELFF. DNA of the CDR3: TGTGCCAGCAGCTTTGCCTCACGGCGGGGTATTCCGAACACCGGGGAGCTGTTTTTT.

The sample holds a few counts of this clonotype. The chain recombines TRBV6-1 with TRBJ1-2, with TRBD1 as a possible D gene (5 bases). V was clipped by 1 base and J by 8 bases, with 14 bases between them. Germline assignment: CDR1 MNHNS and CDR2 SASEGT. This CDR3 spans 14 amino acids. CDR3 nucleotides: TGTGCCAGCAGTGAAGGAGGGGTCTCGGGAGGCTACACCTTC. It encodes CASSEGGVSGGYTF.